The TCR beta chain under discussion was sequenced for a study of cytomegalovirus exposure and HLA in healthy donors. V lost 6 bases, J lost 6 bases, and 8 bases stayed unmatched. Per germline, CDR1 LNHDA and CDR2 SQIVND (reference sequence). CDR3 length: 14 residues. The PCR contained 60 Vbeta and 13 Jbeta primers. Produced via immunoSEQ multiplex PCR; TCRdb's table is partial and in-frame only. Of 120,000 or so clones listed, around 83% are singletons. Nominally healthy donors were sampled, though unrecorded immune exposures were likely. The sequenced sample consisted of PBMCs. The TCR was taken from a woman in her sixties or seventies in good health and CMV-seropositive. This chain joins TRBV19 and TRBJ1-5; 7 bases match TRBD1. CDR3 region: CASRKQGFGQPQHF. CDR3 nucleotides: TGTGCCAGTAGAAAACAGGGGTTTGGTCAGCCCCAGCATTTT.